These T cell receptor beta chains were read from a single sample in a study of radiotherapy plus CTLA-4 blockade in lung cancer. Some clones are missing from TCRdb's copy, which holds only in-frame ones; the method was immunoSEQ multiplex PCR. The sample gives roughly 30,000 clones, more than 75% of which show up once; roughly 8% is in the top ten. Specimen: peripheral blood, collected from a patient treated with radiotherapy plus ipilimumab. The receptors derive from a human donor with non-small cell lung cancer who had stable disease on radiotherapy plus ipilimumab. The CDR3 runs from the conserved cysteine through the conserved F or W. A D gene is named only where the DNA matches it firmly. Clone size is given for some rows only: seen once, a few or many times, or a class if the clone is expanded.

j_call d_call clone_size v_call cdr3_nt cdr3_aa
TRBJ1-1 NA few TRBV7-9 TGTGCCAGCAGCCCAATCCGAGGGAACACTGAAGCTTTCTTT CASSPIRGNTEAFF
TRBJ1-3 NA NA TRBV7-9 TGTGCCAGCACCCCACATGGAAACACCATATATTTT CASTPHGNTIYF
TRBJ2-3 NA NA TRBV19 TGTGCCAGTAGCCCCGGAGCCGGAGGGGAGGATACGCAGTATTTT CASSPGAGGEDTQYF
TRBJ1-2 TRBD1 once TRBV9 TGTGCCAGCTCCCCGGGACAGGGCTATGGCTACACCTTC CASSPGQGYGYTF
TRBJ2-2 NA NA TRBV7-3 TGTGCCAGCAGCTTAAGGGGGCTCGGGGAGCTGTTTTTT CASSLRGLGELFF
TRBJ1-1 TRBD1 NA TRBV19 TGTGCCAGTAAAAACAGGGGGGTGGACACTGAAGCTTTCTTT CASKNRGVDTEAFF
TRBJ1-2 NA NA TRBV9 TGTGCCAGCAGCGCAGGCCCGGGGCCTTCCTTAACTTATGGCTACACCTTC CASSAGPGPSLTYGYTF
TRBJ1-2 NA NA TRBV2 TGTGCCATCACAGTTCTGTACGGCTACACCTTC CAITVLYGYTF
TRBJ2-3 NA NA TRBV5-1 TGCGCCAGCAGCTTGGCCACCCTACGCACAGATACGCAGTATTTT CASSLATLRTDTQYF
TRBJ1-1 NA NA TRBV6-5 TGTGCCAGCAGTTATGGTTACGAAGCTTTCTTT CASSYGYEAFF
TRBJ1-3 TRBD1 NA TRBV2 TGTGCCAGCAGTCAACAGGGGGCTTATGGAAACACCATATATTTT CASSQQGAYGNTIYF
TRBJ1-1 NA NA TRBV6-8 TGTGCCAGCAGTTACATGGGCGAAGCTTTCTTT CASSYMGEAFF
TRBJ1-1 NA few TRBV4-2 TGTGCCAGCAGCGGATCCGGGACATCGAACACTGAAGCTTTCTTT CASSGSGTSNTEAFF
TRBJ2-7 NA NA TRBV9 TGTGCCAGCAGCGTAGCCAGTGACTACGAGCAGTACTTC CASSVASDYEQYF
TRBJ2-7 NA NA TRBV6-1 TGTGCCAGCAGTGACTTCCGGCTTTCGGGGGCGCACGAGCAGTACTTC CASSDFRLSGAHEQYF
TRBJ1-4 NA NA TRBV7-2 TGTGCCAGCAGCTCCCGAAATGAAAAACTGTTTTTT CASSSRNEKLFF
TRBJ1-5 NA NA TRBV4-1 TGCGCCAGCAGCCAAGGTTGGGGGAGAAATCAGCCCCAGCATTTT CASSQGWGRNQPQHF
TRBJ2-7 NA once TRBV4-1 TGCGCCAGCAGCCGCTCGCAAGCCTACGAGCAGTACTTC CASSRSQAYEQYF
TRBJ2-1 NA NA TRBV27 TGTGCCACCAGAACCCGGACGGAATGGAATGAGCAGTTCTTC CATRTRTEWNEQFF
TRBJ2-7 NA NA TRBV10-2 TGCGCCAGCAGTGAGTCGAAAGGGTACGAGCAGTACTTC CASSESKGYEQYF
TRBJ1-4 NA NA TRBV9 TGTGCCAGCAGCTTCCGGACAAATGGAGAAAAACTGTTTTTT CASSFRTNGEKLFF
TRBJ1-4 TRBD1 NA TRBV28 TGTGCCAGCAGTTGGGGGACAGGGACTCCAACTAATGAAAAACTGTTTTTT CASSWGTGTPTNEKLFF
TRBJ1-1 NA NA TRBV4-1 TGCGCCAGCAGCCAAGCATACACGGGGGCACGTCGGGGGAACACTGAAGCTTTCTTT CASSQAYTGARRGNTEAFF
TRBJ1-2 NA NA TRBV5-3 TGTGCCAGAAGCGCACCCATACAGGGTACGGCAAACTATGGCTACACCTTC CARSAPIQGTANYGYTF
TRBJ1-1 TRBD1 NA TRBV28 TGTGCCAGCAGTCCCGCGACAGGGAGGAGGACTGAAGCTTTCTTT CASSPATGRRTEAFF
TRBJ1-1 NA NA TRBV28 TGTGCCAGCAGTTTACGGACCGACATTTCTTTGAACACTGAAGCTTTCTTT CASSLRTDISLNTEAFF
TRBJ1-1 NA few TRBV7-9 TGTGCCAGCAGCTTAAGGGAACTGAACACTGAAGCTTTCTTT CASSLRELNTEAFF
TRBJ2-7 NA NA TRBV18 TGTGCCAGCTCACCGCAGGGGAGGGGGTATGTTAACGAGCAGTACTTC CASSPQGRGYVNEQYF
TRBJ2-1 NA NA TRBV28 TGTGCCAGCAGCTCCTGGGTGCATCGGAGCTCCTACAATGAGCAGTTCTTC CASSSWVHRSSYNEQFF
TRBJ2-3 NA NA TRBV7-9 TGTGCCAGCAGCTTAGCAAGGGGAACCCCTCACACAGATACGCAGTATTTT CASSLARGTPHTDTQYF
TRBJ1-2 NA NA TRBV11-2 TGTGCCAGCAGCTTAGGCAACTATGGCTACACCTTC CASSLGNYGYTF
TRBJ1-5 TRBD1 once TRBV2 TGTGCCAGCACGGAACGGACAGGGGGCATGAGCAATCAGCCCCAGCATTTT CASTERTGGMSNQPQHF
TRBJ1-5 NA NA TRBV7-9 TGTGCCAGCAGCCCTGACAGCAATCAGCCCCAGCATTTT CASSPDSNQPQHF
TRBJ2-7 NA NA TRBV13 TGTGCCAGCAGCTTAGTAGCGGGACAGAGAAACTACGAGCAGTACTTC CASSLVAGQRNYEQYF
TRBJ1-5 NA NA TRBV15 TGTGCCACCAGGTGGGGAAAGATGCAGTCTCCTACAATCAAGCCCCAGCATTTT CATRWGKMQSPTIKPQHF
TRBJ1-4 NA NA TRBV30 TGTGCCTGGAGACAGGGTCTTTTTAATGAAAAACTGTTTTTT CAWRQGLFNEKLFF
TRBJ2-3 NA NA TRBV7-2 TGTGCCAGCAGCGCCTCCAGGTACACAGATACGCAGTATTTT CASSASRYTDTQYF
TRBJ1-5 NA NA TRBV5-1 TGCGCCAGCAGCGAGCAACAGGGTTCCAATCAGCCCCAGCATTTT CASSEQQGSNQPQHF
TRBJ2-1 TRBD2 NA TRBV4-1 TGCGCCAGCAGCCAAGATCCGGGGACTAGCGGGGGGGCCTACTACAATGAGCAGTTCTTC CASSQDPGTSGGAYYNEQFF
TRBJ1-1 NA NA TRBV9 TGTGCCAGCAGCGTAGAAACAGGGAGTGTGGACACTGAAGCTTTCTTT CASSVETGSVDTEAFF
TRBJ1-1 NA NA TRBV18 TGTGCCAGCTCACCACTGGCGGGTGAAGCTTTCTTT CASSPLAGEAFF
TRBJ1-2 NA few TRBV9 TGTGCCAGCAGCGTAACAGTTAACTATGGCTACACCTTC CASSVTVNYGYTF
TRBJ2-2 NA NA TRBV9 TGTGCCAGCCGTATCGGGGTGGGGAACACCGGGGAGCTGTTTTTT CASRIGVGNTGELFF